These 3 T cell receptor beta chains share one sample of origin, sequenced in a study of blood T cells in healthy people across ages. Sample-barcoded 5' priming and a J-beta primer mix drove a second PCR of about 7 to 12 cycles. MiXCR, applied by TCRdb to the 5' RACE reads, yields one record per CDR3 protein. This sample has around 870,000 distinct CDR3 sequences, with under 35% found just once. Sequenced: blood. The receptors derive from a woman of 80 years or more in good health.

The V and J genes are TRBV4-2 and TRBJ2-1, with unresolved D. Germline V lookup: CDR1 LGHNA, CDR2 YNFKEQ. Trimming shortened V by 1 base and J by 7 bases, and 11 bases separated the two germline ends. The CDR3 is made up of 14 amino acids. CDR3 nucleotide sequence: TGTGCCAGCAGCCAAGGGGCTGGCCAGAATGAGCAGTTCTTC. Its translation: CASSQGAGQNEQFF.

The V and J genes are TRBV20-1 and TRBJ1-2, with D unclear. CDR3 length equals 13 residues. Trimming cost V 1 base and J 6 bases, with 12 bases left between them. Germline V gene lookup returns CDR1 DFQATT and CDR2 SNEGSKA (reference sequence). CDR3 in DNA: TGCAGTGCTAGAGCTGGGTCGGTTGATGGCTACACCTTC. Its protein product is CSARAGSVDGYTF.

This clonotype has at least ten counts. The chain combines TRBV24-1 with TRBJ2-3, with 7 nucleotides matching TRBD1. Germline CDR1 is KGHDR and CDR2 is SFDVKD. The length of the CDR3 is 18 residues. V shed 1 base, J shed 2 bases, and the junction held 11 bases outside the gene matches. As DNA, the CDR3 is TGTGCCACCAGTGATTTTGGGGCAGGGGGAGATTTCACAGATACGCAGTATTTT. It translates to CATSDFGAGGDFTDTQYF.